A selection of T cell receptor beta chains follows, all from one sample in a study of T cell responses to AZD1222 COVID-19 vaccine. Only in-frame clones appear in the TCRdb table, and some are missing; sequencing was by immunoSEQ multiplex PCR. In the table there are approximately 270,000 clones, around 93% of which are singletons. Sequencing used peripheral blood, obtained 28 days after the second AZD1222 dose. The origin of the receptors is an adult who received the AZD1222 COVID-19 vaccine. Each CDR3 is given with its conserved first and last residue. A D gene is named only where the DNA matches it firmly. Expanded clones are given a class, and other clones once, few, many or no size at all.

d_call	v_call	j_call	clone_size	cdr3_nt	cdr3_aa
.	TRBV27	TRBJ1-1	.	TGTGCCAGCAGTCGCCTAGGGACTTTCTCGGGTGAAGCTTTCTTT	CASSRLGTFSGEAFF
.	TRBV7-8	TRBJ2-2	.	TGTGCCAGCAGCTTTGGAGGTTCGAACACCGGGGAGCTGTTTTTT	CASSFGGSNTGELFF
.	TRBV28	TRBJ1-1	.	TGTGCCAGCAGTTTTCATGCAGGGATGAACACTGAAGCTTTCTTT	CASSFHAGMNTEAFF
TRBD1	TRBV11-2	TRBJ2-7	once	TGTGCCAGCAGCTTCAGGACAGGGACCTACGAGCAGTACTTC	CASSFRTGTYEQYF
.	TRBV19	TRBJ1-5	.	TGTGCCAGTAGTATTGGCACTCCGGGGGGGCCCCAGCATTTT	CASSIGTPGGPQHF
TRBD1	TRBV11-3	TRBJ2-5	.	TGTGCCAGCGCCGCCCAGGGGGAAGAGACCCAGTACTTC	CASAAQGEETQYF
TRBD1	TRBV5-6	TRBJ2-7	.	TGTGCCAGCAGCCCCTGGGACAGGAATCCCTACGAGCAGTACTTC	CASSPWDRNPYEQYF
.	TRBV11-2	TRBJ1-1	.	TGTGCCAGCAGCTTAGCTTTTATGGGGAAAAGGAGGACTGAAGCTTTCTTT	CASSLAFMGKRRTEAFF
TRBD1	TRBV3-1/TRBV3-2	TRBJ1-5	.	TGTGCCAGCGCCCAGGACAGGGTCAATCAGCCCCAGCATTTT	CASAQDRVNQPQHF
.	TRBV14	TRBJ2-7	.	TGTGCCAGCAGCCAAGGGGCAGGTACCTCCTACGAGCAGTACTTC	CASSQGAGTSYEQYF
.	TRBV3-1/TRBV3-2	TRBJ2-7	.	TGTGCCAGCAGCCACGGCGTACGATCCTACGAGCAGTACTTC	CASSHGVRSYEQYF
.	TRBV7-8	TRBJ2-7	.	TGTGCCAGCAGCTCCCTGGGGAGGGGGGACGAGCAGTACTTC	CASSSLGRGDEQYF
.	TRBV27	TRBJ1-2	.	TGTGCCAGCAGTTCCCCCGGGATCTCCCGCAGTGGCTACACCTTC	CASSSPGISRSGYTF
TRBD1	TRBV28	TRBJ1-6	.	TGTGCCAGCAGTTCCCCGGGACAGGGAAATTCACCCCTCCACTTT	CASSSPGQGNSPLHF
.	TRBV4-1	TRBJ1-2	.	TGCGCCAGCAGCCAAGATTCCCCGCGTCGGGACGGCTACACCTTC	CASSQDSPRRDGYTF
.	TRBV19	TRBJ1-4	.	TGTGCCAGTAGTATGCCGGGGGGAAATGAAAAACTGTTTTTT	CASSMPGGNEKLFF
.	TRBV19	TRBJ2-1	.	TGTGCCTCGAAGGCCGGGAACTACAATGAGCAGTTCTTC	CASKAGNYNEQFF
.	TRBV5-1	TRBJ1-2	.	TGCGCCAGCAGCATGGACACTTCTGGCTATGGCTACACCTTC	CASSMDTSGYGYTF
.	TRBV12-3/TRBV12-4	TRBJ2-5	.	TGTGCCAGCAGCCCTTCGGAGACCCAGTACTTC	CASSPSETQYF
TRBD2	TRBV27	TRBJ2-3	.	TGTGCCAGCAGTTTCGGACTAGCTGCAGATACGCAGTATTTT	CASSFGLAADTQYF
.	TRBV28	TRBJ2-2	.	TGTGCCAGCTCGGGGTGGGGGTTTCGTACCGGGGAGCTGTTTTTT	CASSGWGFRTGELFF
.	TRBV19	TRBJ1-6	.	TGTGCCAGTAGGCCGGGCATCCTAAGGGATTCACCCCTCCACTTT	CASRPGILRDSPLHF
.	TRBV12-2	TRBJ1-4	.	TGTGCAAGTCGATCCAGGGGTCTTTCAACTAATGAAAAACTGTTTTTT	CASRSRGLSTNEKLFF
.	TRBV19	TRBJ1-6	.	TGTGCCAGTAGTCGAGGGTCAGTCTATAATTCACCCCTCCACTTT	CASSRGSVYNSPLHF
.	TRBV6-5	TRBJ1-1	.	TGTGCCAGCTCGGGGAACACTGAAGCTTTCTTT	CASSGNTEAFF
.	TRBV5-1	TRBJ1-6	once	TGCGCCAGCAGCTCTGACCCGGACAGCTATAATTCACCCCTCCACTTT	CASSSDPDSYNSPLHF
.	TRBV4-1	TRBJ2-7	.	TGCGCCAGCTCCCGGGGTTTCCTATCCTACGAGCAGTACTTC	CASSRGFLSYEQYF
TRBD1	TRBV27	TRBJ1-2	.	TGTGCCAGCAGTCCCCGACAGGGTTTTCTCTATGGCTACACCTTC	CASSPRQGFLYGYTF
.	TRBV5-1	TRBJ2-5	.	TGCGCCAGCAGCTTGGCCTTCGGTAGCCAAGAGACCCAGTACTTC	CASSLAFGSQETQYF
.	TRBV3-1/TRBV3-2	TRBJ1-1	.	TGTGCCAGCAGCCAAGATTACGAGGGGCTGGGAACTGAAGCTTTCTTT	CASSQDYEGLGTEAFF
.	TRBV9	TRBJ1-5	few	TGTGCCAGCAGCGATGGGCGTCAGCCCCAGCATTTT	CASSDGRQPQHF
.	TRBV7-6	TRBJ2-5	.	TGTGCCAGCAGCTTAGGTGGACTAGGGGGGGAGGAGACCCAGTACTTC	CASSLGGLGGEETQYF
TRBD1	TRBV29-1	TRBJ2-7	.	TGCAGCGTCTCCTCGACAGGGTCCTACGAGCAGTACTTC	CSVSSTGSYEQYF
.	TRBV9	TRBJ2-3	.	TGTGCCAGCAGCGTACGGTACACAGATACGCAGTATTTT	CASSVRYTDTQYF
TRBD1	TRBV28	TRBJ2-4	.	TGTGCCAGCAGTTTATCGGGACAGCAAAACATTCAGTACTTC	CASSLSGQQNIQYF
.	TRBV7-2	TRBJ2-1	.	TGTGCCAGCAGCCCACTACTAATTCGGAAGAACAATGAGCAGTTCTTC	CASSPLLIRKNNEQFF
.	TRBV18	TRBJ1-2	.	TGTGCCAGCTCGGAGGACAGTGACCACCCTAACTATGGCTACACCTTC	CASSEDSDHPNYGYTF
.	TRBV19	TRBJ1-5	.	TGTGCCAGTATCTCGGACGGGGGGCGACCCCAGCATTTT	CASISDGGRPQHF
.	TRBV15	TRBJ2-5	.	TGTGCCACCAGCCCTCCAGGGGACACGGGGTGGGAGACCCAGTACTTC	CATSPPGDTGWETQYF
.	TRBV4-3	TRBJ1-1	.	TGCGCCAGCAGCCCTGAGGTGGGGGAGTGGAATGAAGCTTTCTTT	CASSPEVGEWNEAFF
.	TRBV5-5	TRBJ2-7	.	TGTGCCAGCAGCTCTGGGGGGGACAGTTCATACTACGAGCAGTACTTC	CASSSGGDSSYYEQYF
.	TRBV4-3	TRBJ1-1	once	TGCGCCAGCAGCCAGGATACCGGGCCAGAGGGAGCTTTCTTT	CASSQDTGPEGAFF
.	TRBV10-3	TRBJ2-3	.	TGTGCCATCAGTTCGACGCTCACAGATACGCAGTATTTT	CAISSTLTDTQYF
.	TRBV19	TRBJ2-5	.	TGTGCCAGTAGTTCAGGGTGGGGCGAGACCCAGTACTTC	CASSSGWGETQYF
.	TRBV6-1	TRBJ2-1	.	TGTGCCAGCAGTGAGCTGCTTACTAGGTACAATGAGCAGTTCTTC	CASSELLTRYNEQFF
.	TRBV11-2	TRBJ1-1	.	TGTGCCAGCAGCTTATATCCAGGGCACACTGAAGCTTTCTTT	CASSLYPGHTEAFF
TRBD1	TRBV19	TRBJ1-2	.	TGTGCCAGTACCGCGGACAGGCCTCCTAACTATGGCTACACCTTC	CASTADRPPNYGYTF
.	TRBV5-5	TRBJ1-2	.	TGTGCCAGCAGCACCTCACCTTACCATGGCTACACCTTC	CASSTSPYHGYTF
.	TRBV3-1/TRBV3-2	TRBJ2-1	.	TGTGCCAGCAGCCAAGGGTCGTCAGGGTTCGATGAGCAGTTCTTC	CASSQGSSGFDEQFF
.	TRBV28	TRBJ1-3	.	TGTGCCAGCAGTTTGGCGGGAAATACTGGAAACACCATATATTTT	CASSLAGNTGNTIYF
TRBD1	TRBV25-1	TRBJ1-2	.	TGTGCCAGCATGACAGGGGGCTCTGGCTACACCTTC	CASMTGGSGYTF
.	TRBV28	TRBJ1-6	.	TGTGCCAGCAGTTTCGGTGGGGTGAGCTCCTATAATTCACCCCTCCACTTT	CASSFGGVSSYNSPLHF
TRBD1	TRBV10-3	TRBJ2-7	.	TGTGCCATCAAGGACAGGGGTAACTACGAGCAGTACTTC	CAIKDRGNYEQYF
TRBD2	TRBV28	TRBJ2-1	.	TGTGCCAGCAGTCCCCTCCGAGGGCGGGAGATCTATGAGCAGTTCTTC	CASSPLRGREIYEQFF
.	TRBV9	TRBJ2-2	.	TGTGCCAGCAGCGTAGTTGTCCACGGGGAGCTGTTTTTT	CASSVVVHGELFF
.	TRBV28	TRBJ1-3	.	TGTGCCAGCAGAATAGGGGCTGGAAACACCATATATTTT	CASRIGAGNTIYF
TRBD2	TRBV27	TRBJ2-3	.	TGTGCCAGCAGTCCGGGGGGGAGGAGCACAGATACGCAGTATTTT	CASSPGGRSTDTQYF
.	TRBV3-1/TRBV3-2	TRBJ1-1	.	TGTGCCAGCAGCCAAATCGGACAGAACACTGAAGCTTTCTTT	CASSQIGQNTEAFF
.	TRBV5-1	TRBJ1-3	.	TGCGCCAGCAGCCCTCAGGGTTCTGGAAACACTATATATTTT	CASSPQGSGNTIYF